Below are 17 T cell receptor beta chains sequenced from a single sample in a study of CD8 T cells in ankylosing spondylitis. Each CDR3 protein gets one entry after TCRdb re-called the 5' RACE reads with MiXCR. This sample has approximately 42,000 distinct CDR3 sequences, with about 4% found just once. The sample comprised blood, either unsorted or a sorted T cell fraction (not recorded which). The receptors originated from a female donor with ankylosing spondylitis or in good health (not recorded which).

This clonotype was recorded at least ten times. This rearrangement joins TRBV9 to TRBJ2-7, with D perhaps TRBD1 (6 bases). CDR1 is SGDLS, CDR2 YYNGEE, per germline. The CDR3 length is 14 residues. The V end was cut by 0 bases, the J end by 6 bases, with 13 bases between. This CDR3 reads CASSVGQGTREQYF. The DNA for the CDR3 is TGTGCCAGCAGCGTAGGGCAGGGGACCCGCGAGCAGTACTTC.

This clonotype was found many times. V is TRBV9 and J is TRBJ2-7, with a tentative D call TRBD1 (6 bases). The V gene's germline CDR1 is SGDLS and CDR2 YYNGEE. The CDR3 has 14 residues. V was clipped by 2 bases and J by 6 bases, with 15 bases between them. The CDR3 region has the DNA TGTGCCAGCAGCGTCCGACCAGGGGACGGCGAGCAGTACTTC. Its protein is CASSVRPGDGEQYF.

This clonotype has at least ten counts. The rearrangement uses TRBV9 and TRBJ2-5; D gene uncertain. V shed 0 bases and J shed 4 bases, with 13 bases lying between them. Germline CDR1 is SGDLS and CDR2 is YYNGEE. The length of the CDR3 is 15 residues. This CDR3 is CASSVGGSYAETQYF. CDR3 DNA sequence: TGTGCCAGCAGCGTAGGGGGTAGTTATGCAGAGACCCAGTACTTC.

This clonotype was detected ten times or more. The chain employs TRBV9 and TRBJ2-5; maybe TRBD1 (5 bases). Germline lookup yields CDR1 SGDLS and CDR2 YYNGEE. The CDR3 length is 12 residues. V was pared by 3 bases and J by 7 bases, with 10 bases between. The DNA of the CDR3 is TGTGCCAGCAGCGCTCATAGGGGGACCCAGTACTTC. This sequence encodes CASSAHRGTQYF.

This clonotype was recorded many times. The V gene is TRBV9, the J gene TRBJ2-3, with a weak D call TRBD2 (5 bases). V was pared by 4 bases and J by 3 bases, with 18 bases between. The CDR3 consists of 16 residues. Germline V gives CDR1 SGDLS, CDR2 YYNGEE. The chain's CDR3 is CASSQQWGDETDTQYF. CDR3 nucleotides: TGTGCCAGCAGCCAACAATGGGGAGACGAGACAGATACGCAGTATTTT.

This clonotype has at least ten counts. The genes are TRBV9 and TRBJ1-1, with D perhaps matching TRBD1 (5 bases). Germline loops: CDR1 SGDLS, CDR2 YYNGEE. The CDR3 totals 14 residues. Between the trimmed V and J ends, which lost 4 bases and 4 bases, there was a span of 14 bases. CDR3 in DNA: TGTGCCAGCAGCAACAGCCACGGGGGCACTGAAGCTTTCTTT. Translated: CASSNSHGGTEAFF.

There are many counts of this clonotype. The chain uses TRBV9 and TRBJ1-1; TRBD1 matches at 8 bases. The germline CDR1 and CDR2 sequences are SGDLS and YYNGEE. V lost 5 bases, J lost 1 base, and 4 bases stayed unmatched. The CDR3 extends over 14 amino acids. The CDR3 protein is CASRPGQANTEAFF. The CDR3 coding sequence is TGTGCCAGCAGACCGGGACAGGCGAACACTGAAGCTTTCTTT.

This clonotype has a count of ten or more. The rearrangement uses TRBV9 and TRBJ2-1, with TRBD2 matching 8 bases. The germline V gene has CDR1 SGDLS and CDR2 YYNGEE. Unmatched junction bases numbered 8, after V lost 0 bases and J lost 9 bases. This CDR3 is built from 15 residues. CDR3 sequence: CASSVDRGGLLEQFF. CDR3 DNA sequence: TGTGCCAGCAGCGTAGACCGGGGGGGCCTTCTTGAGCAGTTCTTC.

This clonotype was recorded many times. This sequence joins TRBV9 and TRBJ2-7; 8 nucleotides line up with TRBD1. CDR1 and CDR2 (germline): SGDLS, YYNGEE. The V segment lost 0 bases and the J segment 5 bases; nucleotides outside the gene matches: 4. The CDR3 runs to 14 residues. CDR3 nucleotides: TGTGCCAGCAGCGTAGGACAGGGGCGGGACGAGCAGTACTTC. It yields the protein CASSVGQGRDEQYF.

The chain recombines TRBV9 with TRBJ2-7; 8 nucleotides align to TRBD2. Germline V gene sequence: CDR1 SGDLS, CDR2 YYNGEE. V trimming: 3 bases; J trimming: 2 bases; junction bases outside the gene matches: 4. The CDR3 loop spans 14 amino acids. The CDR3 DNA reads as TGTGCCAGCAGCGCGGGACTAGTTCCCTACGAGCAGTACTTC. This codes for CASSAGLVPYEQYF.

This clonotype was observed at least ten times. This sequence joins TRBV9 and TRBJ1-2; the match to TRBD1 covers 7 bases. The CDR3 length is 13 residues. Looked up from germline, CDR1 is SGDLS and CDR2 is YYNGEE. The ends lost 3 bases at V and 8 bases at J; junction bases unmatched: 7. The CDR3 coding sequence is TGTGCCAGCAGCGCCACAGGGGCAAGGGGCTACACCTTC. Translating gives CASSATGARGYTF.

This clonotype ranks as medium-sized. This rearrangement joins TRBV9 to TRBJ1-4, with TRBD1 matching 9 bases. With V trimmed by 4 bases and J by 5 bases, 3 bases remained unmatched. CDR1 and CDR2 from the germline V gene are SGDLS and YYNGEE. The CDR3 has 14 amino acids. CDR3 amino acids: CASSRGQGNEKLFF. The CDR3 DNA sequence: TGTGCCAGCAGCCGCGGACAGGGGAATGAAAAACTGTTTTTT.

This clonotype occurred many times. V and J are TRBV9 and TRBJ2-1, with D hard to call. The CDR3 sequence is 12 residues long. CDR1 is SGDLS and CDR2 is YYNGEE in the germline V gene. The ends were cut back, 3 bases at V and 6 bases at J, with 7 bases in the middle. CDR3 sequence reads: CASSALTNEQFF. The CDR3 nucleotides are TGTGCCAGCAGCGCACTGACCAATGAGCAGTTCTTC.

This clonotype was detected many times. The chain recombines TRBV9 with TRBJ2-1, with no clear D. The CDR3 is 13 amino acids. Germline CDR1 reads SGDLS; CDR2 reads YYNGEE. V was trimmed by 0 bases and J by 5 bases, leaving 6 bases between them. The CDR3 DNA reads TGTGCCAGCAGCGTAGGACCAGACAATGAGCAGTTCTTC. Translating it yields CASSVGPDNEQFF.

This clonotype is medium-sized within its sample. This chain uses TRBV9 with TRBJ1-2; D is unclear. V lost 4 bases and J lost 6, with 13 bases in between. Germline CDR1 SGDLS, CDR2 YYNGEE. The CDR3 is made up of 13 amino acids. Here the CDR3 DNA reads TGTGCCAGCAGCCCAAGCCTCCGGGATGGCTACACCTTC. As protein: CASSPSLRDGYTF.

This clonotype was detected a few times. The V gene is TRBV9, the J gene TRBJ2-1; 7 positions match TRBD2. The CDR3 is 15 amino acids. Germline V gene data show CDR1 as SGDLS and CDR2 as YYNGEE. The V and J ends lost 4 bases and 10 bases, in that order; junction bases with no gene match: 14. CDR3 nucleotides: TGTGCCAGCAGCCGATCAGGCGGGGAGGGCGAGGAGCAGTTCTTC. Amino acids: CASSRSGGEGEEQFF.

This clonotype came up many times. V gene TRBV9 combines with J gene TRBJ2-7; possible D gene TRBD2, 6 bases. The CDR3 spans 13 residues. The V end was cut by 5 bases, the J end by 5 bases, with 14 bases between. Germline V gene sequence: CDR1 SGDLS, CDR2 YYNGEE. The CDR3 is CASSLSSGDEQYF. DNA of the CDR3: TGTGCCAGCAGTCTCTCATCGGGGGACGAGCAGTACTTC.